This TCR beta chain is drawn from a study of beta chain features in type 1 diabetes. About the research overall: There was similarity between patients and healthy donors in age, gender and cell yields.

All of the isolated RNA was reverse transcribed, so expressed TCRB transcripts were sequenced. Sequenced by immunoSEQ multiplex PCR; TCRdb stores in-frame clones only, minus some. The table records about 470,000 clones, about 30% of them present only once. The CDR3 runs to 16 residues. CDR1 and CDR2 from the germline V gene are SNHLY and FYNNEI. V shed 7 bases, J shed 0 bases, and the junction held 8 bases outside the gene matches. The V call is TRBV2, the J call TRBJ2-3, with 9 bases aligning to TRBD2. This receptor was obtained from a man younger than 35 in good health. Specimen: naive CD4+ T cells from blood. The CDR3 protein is CASNRRLAESTDTQYF. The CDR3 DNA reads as TGTGCCAGCAACCGACGACTAGCGGAAAGCACAGATACGCAGTATTTT.